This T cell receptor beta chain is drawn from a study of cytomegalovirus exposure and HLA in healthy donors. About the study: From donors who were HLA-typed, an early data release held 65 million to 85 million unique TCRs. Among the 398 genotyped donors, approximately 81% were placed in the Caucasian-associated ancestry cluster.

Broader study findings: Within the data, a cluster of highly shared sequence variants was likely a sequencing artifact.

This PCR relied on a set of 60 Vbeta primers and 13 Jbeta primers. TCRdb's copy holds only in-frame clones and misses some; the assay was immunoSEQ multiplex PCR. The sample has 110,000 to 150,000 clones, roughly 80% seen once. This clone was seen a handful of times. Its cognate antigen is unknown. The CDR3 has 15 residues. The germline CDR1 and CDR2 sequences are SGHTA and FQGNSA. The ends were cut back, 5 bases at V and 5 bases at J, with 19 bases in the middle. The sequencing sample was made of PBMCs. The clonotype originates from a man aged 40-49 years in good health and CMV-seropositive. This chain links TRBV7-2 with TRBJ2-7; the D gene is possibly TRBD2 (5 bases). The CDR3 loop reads CASSRSIGVGDEQYF. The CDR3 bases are TGTGCCAGCAGCCGATCAATCGGGGTCGGGGACGAGCAGTACTTC.